This T cell receptor (beta chain) was recorded in a study of blood T cell repertoires in COVID-19. In the authors' workflow: Estimated nucleated cell counts came from reference gene primer amplification. Libraries were prepared by immunoSEQ multiplex PCR; TCRdb keeps only in-frame clonotypes and omits some of them. Clone size and V and J calls were adopted from that table, with D and trimming inferred from the DNA. Here the sample spans over 300,000 clones, about 89% being singletons. This CDR3 spans 14 amino acids. The trim removed 6 bases at V and 1 base at J, leaving 6 bases unmatched. The germline V gene has CDR1 LGHDT and CDR2 YNNKEL (reference sequence).

The chain couples TRBV3-1 (or the pseudogene TRBV3-2) to TRBJ2-7; 7 bases match TRBD2. Material for sequencing was peripheral blood. The receptor was isolated from a middle-aged man with acute or convalescent COVID-19. The CDR3 reads CASSHLAVSYEQYF. The CDR3 bases are TGTGCCAGCAGTCACCTAGCGGTGTCCTACGAGCAGTACTTC.